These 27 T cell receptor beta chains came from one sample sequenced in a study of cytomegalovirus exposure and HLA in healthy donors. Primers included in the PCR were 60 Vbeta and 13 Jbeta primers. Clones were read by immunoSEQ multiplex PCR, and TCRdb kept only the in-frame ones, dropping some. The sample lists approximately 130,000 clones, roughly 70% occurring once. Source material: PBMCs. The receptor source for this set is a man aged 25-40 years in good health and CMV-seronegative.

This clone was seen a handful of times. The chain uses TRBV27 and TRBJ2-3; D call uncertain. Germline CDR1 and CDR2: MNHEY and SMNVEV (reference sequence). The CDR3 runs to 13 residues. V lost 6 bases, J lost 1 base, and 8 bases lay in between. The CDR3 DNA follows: TGTGCCAGCAGCCTAGAAGGCACAGATACGCAGTATTTT. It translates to CASSLEGTDTQYF.

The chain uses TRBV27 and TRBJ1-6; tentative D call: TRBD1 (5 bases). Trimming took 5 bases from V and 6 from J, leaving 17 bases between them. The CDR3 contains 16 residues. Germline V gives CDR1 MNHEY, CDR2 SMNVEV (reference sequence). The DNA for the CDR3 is TGTGCCAGCAGTAAAGGGGATATTTTCCCTAATTCACCCCTCCACTTT. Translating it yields CASSKGDIFPNSPLHF.

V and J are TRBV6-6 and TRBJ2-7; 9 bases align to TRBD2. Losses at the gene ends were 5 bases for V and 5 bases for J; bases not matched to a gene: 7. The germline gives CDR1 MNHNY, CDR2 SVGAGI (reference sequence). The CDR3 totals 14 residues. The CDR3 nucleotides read TGTGCCAGCAGTATAAGCGGGAGGCCCGACGAGCAGTACTTC. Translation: CASSISGRPDEQYF.

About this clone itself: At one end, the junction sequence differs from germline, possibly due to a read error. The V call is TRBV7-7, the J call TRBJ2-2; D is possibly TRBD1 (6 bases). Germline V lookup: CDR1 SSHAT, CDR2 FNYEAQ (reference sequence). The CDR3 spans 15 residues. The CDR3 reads CASSHRQVNTGELFF. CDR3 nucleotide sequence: TGTGCTAGCAGCCATCGACAGGTGAACACCGGGGAGCTGTTTTTT.

The chain's CDR3 is CASSRTGTVGYEQYF. In DNA form, the CDR3 reads TGTGCCAGCAGCCGTACCGGGACAGTTGGCTACGAGCAGTACTTC. This sequence joins TRBV14 and TRBJ2-7; 7 nucleotides align to TRBD1. V lost 4 bases, J lost 3 bases, and 9 bases stayed unmatched. CDR1 SGHDN and CDR2 FVKESK come from the germline V gene. The CDR3 spans 15 residues.

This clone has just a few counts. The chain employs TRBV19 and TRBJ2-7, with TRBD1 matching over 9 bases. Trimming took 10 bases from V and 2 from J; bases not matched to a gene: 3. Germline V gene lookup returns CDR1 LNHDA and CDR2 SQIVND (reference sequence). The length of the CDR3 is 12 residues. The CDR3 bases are TGTGCCACGCGGGACAGGGCCTACGAGCAGTACTTC. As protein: CATRDRAYEQYF.

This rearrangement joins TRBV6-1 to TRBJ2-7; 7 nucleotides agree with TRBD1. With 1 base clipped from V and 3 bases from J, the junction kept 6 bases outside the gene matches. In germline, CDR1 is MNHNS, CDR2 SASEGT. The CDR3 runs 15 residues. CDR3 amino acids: CASSEDRGGFYEQYF. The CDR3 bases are TGTGCCAGCAGTGAAGACAGGGGCGGTTTCTACGAGCAGTACTTC.

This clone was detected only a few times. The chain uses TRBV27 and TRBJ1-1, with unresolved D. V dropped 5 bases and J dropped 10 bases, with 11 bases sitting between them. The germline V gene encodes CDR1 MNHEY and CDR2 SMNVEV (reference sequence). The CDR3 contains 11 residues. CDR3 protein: CASSQVGRAFF. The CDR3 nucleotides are TGTGCCAGCAGTCAGGTTGGGCGAGCTTTCTTT.

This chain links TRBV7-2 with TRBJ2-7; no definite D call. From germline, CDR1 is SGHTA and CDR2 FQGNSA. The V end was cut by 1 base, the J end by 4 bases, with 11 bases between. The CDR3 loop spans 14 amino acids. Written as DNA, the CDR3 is TGTGCCAGCAGCTTAGTTATCGACTTATACGAGCAGTACTTC. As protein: CASSLVIDLYEQYF. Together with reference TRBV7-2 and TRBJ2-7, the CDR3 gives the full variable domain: GAGVSQSPSNKVTEKGKDVELRCDPISGHTALYWYRQSLGQGLEFLIYFQGNSAPDKSGLPSDRFSAERTGGSVSTLTIQRTQQEDSAVYLCASSLVIDLYEQYFGPGTRLTVT.

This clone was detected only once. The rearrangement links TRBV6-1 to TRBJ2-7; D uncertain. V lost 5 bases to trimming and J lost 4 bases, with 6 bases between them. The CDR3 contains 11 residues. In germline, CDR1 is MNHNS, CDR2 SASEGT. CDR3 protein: CASSPQYEQYF. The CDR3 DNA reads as TGTGCCAGCAGTCCACAGTACGAGCAGTACTTC.

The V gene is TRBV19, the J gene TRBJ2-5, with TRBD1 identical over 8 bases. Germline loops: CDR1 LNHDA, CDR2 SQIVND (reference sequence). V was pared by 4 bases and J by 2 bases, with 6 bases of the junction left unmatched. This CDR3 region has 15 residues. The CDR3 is CASSTRTGRQETQYF. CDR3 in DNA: TGTGCCAGTAGTACCAGGACAGGGAGGCAAGAGACCCAGTACTTC.

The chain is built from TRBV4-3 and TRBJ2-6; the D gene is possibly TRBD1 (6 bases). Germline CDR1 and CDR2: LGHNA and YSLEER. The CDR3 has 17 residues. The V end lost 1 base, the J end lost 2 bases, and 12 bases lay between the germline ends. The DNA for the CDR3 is TGCGCCAGCAGCCAAGGCTCAGGACAGCCTGGGGCCAACGTCCTGACTTTC. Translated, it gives CASSQGSGQPGANVLTF.

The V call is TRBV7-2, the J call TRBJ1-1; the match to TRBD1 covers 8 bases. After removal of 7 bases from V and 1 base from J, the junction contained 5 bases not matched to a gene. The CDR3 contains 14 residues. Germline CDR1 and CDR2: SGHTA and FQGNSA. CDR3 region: CASTPTGANTEAFF. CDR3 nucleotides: TGTGCCAGCACCCCGACAGGGGCGAACACTGAAGCTTTCTTT.

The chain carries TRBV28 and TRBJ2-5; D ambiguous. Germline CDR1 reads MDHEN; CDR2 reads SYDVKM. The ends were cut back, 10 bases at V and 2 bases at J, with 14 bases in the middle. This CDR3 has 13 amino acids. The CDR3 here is CATSPGSQETQYF. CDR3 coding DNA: TGTGCCACCTCCCCGGGTTCTCAAGAGACCCAGTACTTC.

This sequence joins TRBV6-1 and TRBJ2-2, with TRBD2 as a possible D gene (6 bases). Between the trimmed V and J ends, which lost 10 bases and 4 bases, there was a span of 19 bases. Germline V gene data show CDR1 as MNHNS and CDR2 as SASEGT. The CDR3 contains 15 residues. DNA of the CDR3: TGTGCCACAGCATCAGGGAGAGCGGGCACCGGGGAGCTGTTTTTT. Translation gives CATASGRAGTGELFF.

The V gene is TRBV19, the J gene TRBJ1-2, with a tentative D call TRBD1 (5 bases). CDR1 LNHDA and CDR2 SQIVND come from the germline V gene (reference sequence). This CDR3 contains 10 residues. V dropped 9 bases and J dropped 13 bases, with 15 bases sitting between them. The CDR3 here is CASSQGFATF. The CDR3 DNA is TGTGCCAGCTCCCAGGGATTCGCCACCTTC.

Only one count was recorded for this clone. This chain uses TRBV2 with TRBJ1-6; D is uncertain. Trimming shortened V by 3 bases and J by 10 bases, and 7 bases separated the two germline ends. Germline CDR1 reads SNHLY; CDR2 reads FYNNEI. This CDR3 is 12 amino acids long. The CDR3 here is CASSEDSSPLHF. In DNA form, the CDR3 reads TGTGCCAGCAGTGAGGATAGCTCACCCCTCCACTTT.

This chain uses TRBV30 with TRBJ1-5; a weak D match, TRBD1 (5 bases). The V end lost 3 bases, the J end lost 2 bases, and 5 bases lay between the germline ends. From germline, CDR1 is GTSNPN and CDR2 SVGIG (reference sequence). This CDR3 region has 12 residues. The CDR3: CAWRQGNQPQHF. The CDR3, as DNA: TGTGCCTGGAGACAGGGCAATCAGCCCCAGCATTTT. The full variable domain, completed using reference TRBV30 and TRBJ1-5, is SQTIHQWPATLVQPVGSPLSLECTVEGTSNPNLYWYRQAAGRGLQLLFYSVGIGQISSEVPQNLSASRPQDRQFILSSKKLLLSDSGFYLCAWRQGNQPQHFGDGTRLSIL.

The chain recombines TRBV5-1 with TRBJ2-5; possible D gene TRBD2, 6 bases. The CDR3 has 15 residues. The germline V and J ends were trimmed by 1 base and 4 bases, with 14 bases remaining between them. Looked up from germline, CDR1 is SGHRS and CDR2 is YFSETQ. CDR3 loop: CASSLSAGQGETQYF. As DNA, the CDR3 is TGCGCCAGCAGCTTGTCGGCGGGGCAGGGAGAGACCCAGTACTTC.

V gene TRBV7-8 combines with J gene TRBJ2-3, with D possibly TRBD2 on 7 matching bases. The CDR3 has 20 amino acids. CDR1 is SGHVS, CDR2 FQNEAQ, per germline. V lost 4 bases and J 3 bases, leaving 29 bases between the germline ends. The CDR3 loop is CASSSSVGGRGFRRTDTQYF. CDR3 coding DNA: TGTGCCAGCAGCTCCAGCGTCGGGGGGCGGGGCTTTCGGAGGACAGATACGCAGTATTTT.

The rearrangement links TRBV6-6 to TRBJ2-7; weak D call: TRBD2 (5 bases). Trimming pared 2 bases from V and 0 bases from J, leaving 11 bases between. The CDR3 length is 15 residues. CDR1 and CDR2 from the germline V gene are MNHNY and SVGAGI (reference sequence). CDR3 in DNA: TGTGCCAGCAGTTACCCTGCGGGCCTCTCCTACGAGCAGTACTTC. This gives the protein CASSYPAGLSYEQYF.

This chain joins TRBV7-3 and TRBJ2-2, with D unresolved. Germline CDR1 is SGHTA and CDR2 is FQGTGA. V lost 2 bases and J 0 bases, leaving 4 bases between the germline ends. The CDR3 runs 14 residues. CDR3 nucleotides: TGTGCCAGCAGCTTAGCAGCGAACACCGGGGAGCTGTTTTTT. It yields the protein CASSLAANTGELFF.

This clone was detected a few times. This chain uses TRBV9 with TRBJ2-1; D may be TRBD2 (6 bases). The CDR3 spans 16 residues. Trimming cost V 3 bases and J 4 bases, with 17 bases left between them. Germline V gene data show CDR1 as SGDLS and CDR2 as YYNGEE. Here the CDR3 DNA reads TGTGCCAGCAGCGAAAACGTCCGGGACTCGTACAATGAGCAGTTCTTC. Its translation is CASSENVRDSYNEQFF.

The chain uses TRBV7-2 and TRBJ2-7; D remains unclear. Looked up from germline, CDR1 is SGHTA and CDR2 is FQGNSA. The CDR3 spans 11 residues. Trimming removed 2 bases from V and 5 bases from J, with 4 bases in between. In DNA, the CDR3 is TGTGCCAGCAGCTTAATAAACGAGCAGTACTTC. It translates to CASSLINEQYF.

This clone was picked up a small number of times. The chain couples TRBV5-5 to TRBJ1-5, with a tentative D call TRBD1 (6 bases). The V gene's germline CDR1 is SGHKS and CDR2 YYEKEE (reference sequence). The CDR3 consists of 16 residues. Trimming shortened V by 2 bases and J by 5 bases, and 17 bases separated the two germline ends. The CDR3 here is CASSFSRPGADQPQHF. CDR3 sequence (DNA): TGTGCCAGCAGCTTTAGTAGGCCAGGGGCAGATCAGCCCCAGCATTTT.

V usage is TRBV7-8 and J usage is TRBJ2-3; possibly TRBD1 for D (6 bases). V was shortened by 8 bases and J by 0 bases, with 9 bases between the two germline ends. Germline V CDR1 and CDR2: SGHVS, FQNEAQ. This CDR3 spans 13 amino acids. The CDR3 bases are TGTGCCAGCGGGGGCCAAAGCACAGATACGCAGTATTTT. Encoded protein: CASGGQSTDTQYF. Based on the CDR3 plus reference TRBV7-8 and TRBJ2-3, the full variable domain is GAGVSQSPRYKVAKRGQDVALRCDPISGHVSLFWYQQALGQGPEFLTYFQNEAQLDKSGLPSDRFFAERPEGSVSTLKIQRTQQEDSAVYLCASGGQSTDTQYFGPGTRLTVL.

DNA of the CDR3: TGTGCCAGCAGCCAGGGACTAGCGGGAGATAGCGAGCAGTACTTC. Its translation: CASSQGLAGDSEQYF. The V gene is TRBV7-3, the J gene TRBJ2-7; 14 bases are shared with TRBD2. The CDR3 has 15 residues. The V segment lost 5 bases and the J segment 6 bases; nucleotides outside the gene matches: 6. Germline CDR1 is SGHTA and CDR2 is FQGTGA.